This T cell receptor beta chain is from a study of OX40 agonist ivuxolimab in advanced cancers. In the study overall: Those enrolled were approximately 83% male, with a mean age of around 57 years and ages from roughly 20 to 90. Whole-study findings and limits: On average, CD8+ T cells showed a greater number of expanded clones than CD4+.

CDR3 length: 13 amino acids. V was pared by 4 bases and J by 5 bases, with 2 bases of the junction left unmatched. In germline, CDR1 is WNHNN, CDR2 SYGVQD (reference sequence). Details on this clone: The antigen is undetermined.

The method was immunoSEQ multiplex PCR; TCRdb's version includes in-frame clones alone and lacks a portion of them. The top ten hold about 1.1% of the sample, which has more than 75,000 clones, roughly 80% seen once. The TCR comes from an adult with an advanced solid tumor such as melanoma, head and neck, liver or kidney cancer. The chain combines TRBV10-1 with TRBJ1-2, with TRBD1 identical over 9 bases. Here the sequenced sample was CD4+ or CD8+ T cells sorted from blood, taken in a trial of the OX40 agonist ivuxolimab. The CDR3 nucleotides read TGCGCCAGCAGTGTAGGACAGGGGTATGGCTACACCTTC. Its protein is CASSVGQGYGYTF.